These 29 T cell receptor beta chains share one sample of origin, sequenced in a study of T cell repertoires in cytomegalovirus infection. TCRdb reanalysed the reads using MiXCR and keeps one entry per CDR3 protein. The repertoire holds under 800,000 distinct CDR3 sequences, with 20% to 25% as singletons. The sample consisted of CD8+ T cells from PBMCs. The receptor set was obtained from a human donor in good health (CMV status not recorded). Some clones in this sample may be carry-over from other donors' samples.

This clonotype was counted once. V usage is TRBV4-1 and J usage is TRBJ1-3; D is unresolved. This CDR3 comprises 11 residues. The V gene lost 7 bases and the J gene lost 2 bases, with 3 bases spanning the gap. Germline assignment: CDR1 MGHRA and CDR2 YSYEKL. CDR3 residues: CASTAGNTIYF. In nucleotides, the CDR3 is TGCGCCAGCACCGCTGGAAACACCATATATTTT.

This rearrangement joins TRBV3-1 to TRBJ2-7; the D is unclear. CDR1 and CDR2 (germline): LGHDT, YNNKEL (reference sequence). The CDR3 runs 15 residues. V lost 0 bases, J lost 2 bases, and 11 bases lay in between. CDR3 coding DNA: TGTGCCAGCAGCCAAGATTCACGGATCGCCTACGAGCAGTACTTC. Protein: CASSQDSRIAYEQYF.

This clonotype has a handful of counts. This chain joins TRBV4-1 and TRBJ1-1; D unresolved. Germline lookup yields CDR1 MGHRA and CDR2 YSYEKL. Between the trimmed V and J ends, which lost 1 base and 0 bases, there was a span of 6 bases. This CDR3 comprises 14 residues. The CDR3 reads CASSQVLMNTEAFF. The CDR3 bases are TGCGCCAGCAGCCAAGTGCTCATGAACACTGAAGCTTTCTTT.

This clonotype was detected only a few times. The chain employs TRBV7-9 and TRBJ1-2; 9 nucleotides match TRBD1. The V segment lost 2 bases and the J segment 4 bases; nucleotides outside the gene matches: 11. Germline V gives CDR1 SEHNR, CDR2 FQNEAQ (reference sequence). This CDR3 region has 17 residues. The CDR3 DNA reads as TGTGCCAGCAGCTTACAAGGCACAGGGGGCGCAGGCTATGGCTACACCTTC. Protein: CASSLQGTGGAGYGYTF.

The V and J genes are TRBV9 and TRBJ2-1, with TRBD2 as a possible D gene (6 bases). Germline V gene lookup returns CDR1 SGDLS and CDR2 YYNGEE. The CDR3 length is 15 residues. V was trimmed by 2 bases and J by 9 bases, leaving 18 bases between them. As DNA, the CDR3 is TGTGCCAGCAGCGTGGAGGGGAGATCCGACGGTGAGCAGTTCTTC. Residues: CASSVEGRSDGEQFF.

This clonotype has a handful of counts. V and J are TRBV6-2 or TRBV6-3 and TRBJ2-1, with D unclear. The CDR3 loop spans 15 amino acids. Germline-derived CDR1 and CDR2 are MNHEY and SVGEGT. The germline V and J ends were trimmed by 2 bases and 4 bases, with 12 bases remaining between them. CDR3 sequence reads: CASSYQEAPYNEQFF. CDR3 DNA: TGTGCCAGCAGTTACCAAGAGGCACCTTACAATGAGCAGTTCTTC.

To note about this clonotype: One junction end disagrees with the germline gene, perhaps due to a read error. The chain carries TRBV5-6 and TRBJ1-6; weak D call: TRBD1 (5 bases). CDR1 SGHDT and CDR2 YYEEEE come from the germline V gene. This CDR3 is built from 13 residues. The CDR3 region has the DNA TGTGCCAGCAGCCTTGGGACTCGATCACTCCTCCACTTT. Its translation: CASSLGTRSLLHF.

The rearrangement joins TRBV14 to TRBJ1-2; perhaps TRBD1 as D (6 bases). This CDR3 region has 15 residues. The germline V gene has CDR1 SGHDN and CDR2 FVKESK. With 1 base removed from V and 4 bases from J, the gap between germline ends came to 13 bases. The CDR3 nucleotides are TGTGCCAGCAGCCAAGGCAGGGGCTTATCCTATGGCTACACCTTC. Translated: CASSQGRGLSYGYTF.

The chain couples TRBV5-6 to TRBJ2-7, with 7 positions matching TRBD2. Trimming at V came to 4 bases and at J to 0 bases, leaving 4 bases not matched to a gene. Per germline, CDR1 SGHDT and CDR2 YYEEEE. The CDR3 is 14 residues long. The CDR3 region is CASSHWTSSYEQYV. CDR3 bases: TGTGCCAGCAGCCACTGGACTAGCTCCTACGAGCAGTACGTC.

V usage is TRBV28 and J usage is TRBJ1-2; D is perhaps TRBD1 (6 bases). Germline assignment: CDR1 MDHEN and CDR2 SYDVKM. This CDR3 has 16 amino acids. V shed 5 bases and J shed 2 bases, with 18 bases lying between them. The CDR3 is CASSTQPPDSNYGYTF. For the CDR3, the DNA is TGTGCCAGCAGTACCCAACCCCCGGACAGCAACTATGGCTACACCTTC.

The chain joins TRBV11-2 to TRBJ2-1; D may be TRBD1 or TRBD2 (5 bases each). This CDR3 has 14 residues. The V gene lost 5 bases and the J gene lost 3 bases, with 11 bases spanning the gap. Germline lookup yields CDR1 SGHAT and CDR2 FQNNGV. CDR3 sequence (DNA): TGTGCCAGCAGCCCTACTGGGGGCTACAATGAGCAGTTCTTC. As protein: CASSPTGGYNEQFF.

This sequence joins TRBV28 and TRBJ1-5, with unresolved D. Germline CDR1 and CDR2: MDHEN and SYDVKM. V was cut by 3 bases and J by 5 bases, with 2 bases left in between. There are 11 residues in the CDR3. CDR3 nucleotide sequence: TGTGCCAGCAGTTTCGATCAGCCCCAGCATTTT. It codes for CASSFDQPQHF.

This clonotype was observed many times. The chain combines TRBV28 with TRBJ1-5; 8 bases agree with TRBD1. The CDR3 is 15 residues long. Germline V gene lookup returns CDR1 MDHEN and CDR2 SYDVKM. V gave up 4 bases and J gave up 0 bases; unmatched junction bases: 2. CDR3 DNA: TGTGCCAGCAGTTGGACAGGGCTTAGCAATCAGCCCCAGCATTTT. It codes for CASSWTGLSNQPQHF.

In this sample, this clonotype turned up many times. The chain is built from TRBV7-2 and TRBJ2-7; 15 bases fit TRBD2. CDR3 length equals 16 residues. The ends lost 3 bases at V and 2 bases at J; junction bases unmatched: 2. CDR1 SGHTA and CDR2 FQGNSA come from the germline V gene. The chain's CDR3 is CASSLGLAGGPYEQYV. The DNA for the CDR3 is TGTGCCAGCAGCTTGGGACTAGCGGGGGGACCCTACGAGCAGTACGTC.

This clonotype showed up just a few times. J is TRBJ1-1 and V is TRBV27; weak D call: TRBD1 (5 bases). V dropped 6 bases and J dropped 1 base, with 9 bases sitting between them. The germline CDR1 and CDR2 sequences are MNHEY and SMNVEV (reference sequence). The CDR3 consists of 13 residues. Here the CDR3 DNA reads TGTGCCAGCAGGACTGACAGGAACACTGAAGCTTTCTTT. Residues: CASRTDRNTEAFF.

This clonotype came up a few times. CDR3 sequence reads: CASSLKGSGGRATEAFF. Written as DNA, the CDR3 is TGTGCCAGCAGCTTAAAGGGGTCAGGGGGCCGGGCCACTGAAGCTTTCTTT. The chain links TRBV7-3 to TRBJ1-1; 8 nucleotides agree with TRBD1. The CDR3 spans 17 residues. The J segment lost 4 bases and the V segment lost 1 base, leaving 11 bases of the junction unmatched. Germline-derived CDR1 and CDR2 are SGHTA and FQGTGA.

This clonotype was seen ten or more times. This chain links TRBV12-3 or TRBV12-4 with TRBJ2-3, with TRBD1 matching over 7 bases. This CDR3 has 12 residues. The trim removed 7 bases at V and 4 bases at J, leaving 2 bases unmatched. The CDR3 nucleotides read TGTGCCAGCACCACAGGGGCAGATACGCAGTATTTT. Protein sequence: CASTTGADTQYF.

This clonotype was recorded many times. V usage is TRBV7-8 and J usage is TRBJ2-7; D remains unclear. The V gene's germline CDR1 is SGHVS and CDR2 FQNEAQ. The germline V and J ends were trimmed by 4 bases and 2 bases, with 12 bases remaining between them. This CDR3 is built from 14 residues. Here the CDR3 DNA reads TGTGCCAGCAGCTCCACCACCTATCCCTACGAGCAGTACTTC. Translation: CASSSTTYPYEQYF.

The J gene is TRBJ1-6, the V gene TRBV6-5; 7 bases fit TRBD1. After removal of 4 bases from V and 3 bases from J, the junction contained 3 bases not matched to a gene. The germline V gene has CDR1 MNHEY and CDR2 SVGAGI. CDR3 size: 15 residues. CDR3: CASSFRDSYNSPLHF. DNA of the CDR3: TGTGCCAGCAGTTTCCGGGACAGCTATAATTCACCCCTCCACTTT.

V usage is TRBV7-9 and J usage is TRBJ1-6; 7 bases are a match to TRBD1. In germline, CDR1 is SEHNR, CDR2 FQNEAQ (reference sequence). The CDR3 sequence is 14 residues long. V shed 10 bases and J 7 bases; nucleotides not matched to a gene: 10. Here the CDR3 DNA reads TGTGCCACCTTAGGGGGCTATGGGAATTCACCCCTCCACTTT. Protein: CATLGGYGNSPLHF. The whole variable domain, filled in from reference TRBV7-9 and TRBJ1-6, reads DTGVSQNPRHKITKRGQNVTFRCDPISEHNRLYWYRQTLGQGPEFLTYFQNEAQLEKSRLLSDRFSAERPKGSFSTLEIQRTEQGDSAMYLCATLGGYGNSPLHFGNGTRLTVT.

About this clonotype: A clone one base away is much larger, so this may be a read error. The CDR3 spells CASPPGGIIYNKQFF. As DNA, the CDR3 is TGTGCCAGCCCGCCGGGGGGGATCATCTACAATAAGCAGTTCTTC. V is TRBV7-9 and J is TRBJ2-1, with 8 positions matching TRBD2. Germline V gene lookup returns CDR1 SEHNR and CDR2 FQNEAQ (reference sequence). CDR3 length equals 15 residues.

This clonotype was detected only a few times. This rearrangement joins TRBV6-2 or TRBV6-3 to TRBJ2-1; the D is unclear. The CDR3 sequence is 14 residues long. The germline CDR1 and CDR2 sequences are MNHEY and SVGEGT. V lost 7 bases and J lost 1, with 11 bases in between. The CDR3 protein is CASTPDPSYNEQFF. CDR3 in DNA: TGTGCCAGCACTCCCGACCCATCCTACAATGAGCAGTTCTTC.

In DNA, the CDR3 is TGTGCCATCAGCGAAGGGGGTAGCGGCAATCAGCCCCAGCATTTT. This codes for CAISEGGSGNQPQHF. The chain carries TRBV10-3 and TRBJ1-5, with D perhaps TRBD1 (6 bases). Germline V gene data show CDR1 as ENHRY and CDR2 as SYGVKD. V lost 6 bases and J lost 2, with 14 bases in between. This CDR3 spans 15 amino acids.

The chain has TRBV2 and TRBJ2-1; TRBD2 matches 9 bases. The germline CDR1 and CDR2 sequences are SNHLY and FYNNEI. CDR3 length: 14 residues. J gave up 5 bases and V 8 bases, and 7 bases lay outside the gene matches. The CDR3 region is CASATSGQNNEQFF. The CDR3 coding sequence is TGTGCCAGCGCCACTAGCGGGCAAAACAATGAGCAGTTCTTC.

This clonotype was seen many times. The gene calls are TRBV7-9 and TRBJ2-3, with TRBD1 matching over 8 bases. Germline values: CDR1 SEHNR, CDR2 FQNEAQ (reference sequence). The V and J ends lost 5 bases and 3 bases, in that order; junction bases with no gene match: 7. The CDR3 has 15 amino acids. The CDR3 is CASSRTGSSTDTQYF. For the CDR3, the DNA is TGTGCCAGCAGCCGGACAGGGAGTAGTACAGATACGCAGTATTTT. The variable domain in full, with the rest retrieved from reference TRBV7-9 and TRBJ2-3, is DTGVSQNPRHKITKRGQNVTFRCDPISEHNRLYWYRQTLGQGPEFLTYFQNEAQLEKSRLLSDRFSAERPKGSFSTLEIQRTEQGDSAMYLCASSRTGSSTDTQYFGPGTRLTVL.

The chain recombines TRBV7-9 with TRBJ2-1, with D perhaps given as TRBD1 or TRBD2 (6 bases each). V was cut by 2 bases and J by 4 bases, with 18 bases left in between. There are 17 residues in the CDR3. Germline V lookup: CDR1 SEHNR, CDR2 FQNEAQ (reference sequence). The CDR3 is CASSLNLGGNLYNEQFF. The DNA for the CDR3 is TGTGCCAGCAGCTTAAATTTAGGGGGGAACCTATACAATGAGCAGTTCTTC.

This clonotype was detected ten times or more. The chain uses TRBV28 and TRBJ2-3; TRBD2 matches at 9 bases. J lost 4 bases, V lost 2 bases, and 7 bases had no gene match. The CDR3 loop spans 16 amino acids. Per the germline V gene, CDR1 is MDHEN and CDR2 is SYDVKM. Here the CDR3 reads CASSLAGGGVADTQYF. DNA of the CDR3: TGTGCCAGCAGTTTAGCAGGCGGGGGGGTTGCAGATACGCAGTATTTT.

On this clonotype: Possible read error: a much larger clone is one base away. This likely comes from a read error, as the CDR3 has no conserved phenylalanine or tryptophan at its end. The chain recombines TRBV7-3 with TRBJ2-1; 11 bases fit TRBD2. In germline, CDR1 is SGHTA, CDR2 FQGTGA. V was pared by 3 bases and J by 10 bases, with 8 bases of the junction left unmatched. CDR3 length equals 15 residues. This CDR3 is CASSFLAGGSWEQFV. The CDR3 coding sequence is TGTGCCAGCAGCTTCCTAGCGGGGGGCTCATGGGAGCAGTTCGTC.

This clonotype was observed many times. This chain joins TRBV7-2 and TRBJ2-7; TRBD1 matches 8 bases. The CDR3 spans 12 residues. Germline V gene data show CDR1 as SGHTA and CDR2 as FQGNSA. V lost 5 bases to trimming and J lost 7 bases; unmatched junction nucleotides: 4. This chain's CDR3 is CASSQTGVEQYF. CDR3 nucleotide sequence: TGTGCCAGCAGCCAGACAGGGGTAGAGCAGTACTTC.